This T cell receptor beta chain was observed in a study of CD8+CD57+ T cells in acquired aplastic anemia (dated by TCRdb to 2017 to 2018). Broadly, across the study: On average, sorted CD4+ and CD8+ cells yielded around 3.5 ug of extracted DNA, with a range of roughly 0.18 to 27.4 ug. An average of approximately 9.8 million reads for CD4+ cells and under 12 million reads for CD8+ cells was obtained from healthy donor samples.

Profiling of TCR beta VDJ combinations and CDR3 sequences used genomic DNA as the template. An Illumina HiSeq 2000 was used for TCR repertoire sequencing. Under the source paper's analysis protocol: TRBV/TRBJ rearrangement plots, CDR3 size and DJ length profiles, and Simpson's diversity index were used to evaluate the repertoires. The immunodominant clone was defined as the most abundant DNA sequence in deep sequencing data. CDR3 amino acid sequences were checked for sharing across subjects and were also compared against the VDJdb database and published repertoires. TCRdb applied fastp at Q25 and MiXCR to the public reads, then kept only in-frame beta chains. Here each entry gathers all rows of one CDR3 protein and keeps the most common genes and DNA. TCRdb's processing, not the study's, gives the V and J calls here. Present in this sample are roughly 420,000 distinct CDR3 sequences, 55% to 70% of which were seen just once. Of the sample, 3% to 4.5% falls within the top ten clones.

The study deep-sequenced TCR repertoires of sorted CD4+ and CD8+ blood T cells from severe aplastic anemia patients and healthy subjects. Ficoll-Paque density gradient centrifugation was used to isolate peripheral blood mononuclear cells. Before DNA extraction, CD4+ and CD8+ T cells were sorted by FACS or by magnetic beads. Regarding this clonotype: Its target antigen remains unknown. No base quality information exists; no much larger clone differs at one position.

The CDR3 runs 12 residues from the cysteine to the phenylalanine. Only the CDR3 portion is preserved as DNA: 36 bases, with reading frame beginning at the first base. For CDR1 and CDR2, the germline V gene (reference sequence) lists DFQATT and SNEGSKA. The V end loses 3 bases and the J end loses 9 bases, and a stretch of 11 bases separates them. What the work shows at the level of the full study, not this receptor alone: CD8+ Simpson's diversity did not differ significantly between patients and healthy controls (P=0.060). Around 28 CD8+ CDR3 sequences were found to be shared between patients and controls, but these sequences appeared to be highly expressed in patients and within the immunodominant clones of the patients.

Rearrangement joined TRBV20-1 to TRBJ2-2; the D gene is possibly TRBD2, with 5 bases matching. This TCR was recovered from a human donor in good health, serving as a control. The specimen sequenced was sorted CD4+, CD8+, or CD8+CD57+ T cells (not recorded which) from PBMCs. CDR3 reads: CSASGEDRELFF. In nucleotides, the sequence is TGCAGTGCTAGCGGGGAAGACCGGGAGCTGTTTTTT.